The rows below give T cell receptor beta chains drawn from one sample of a study of blood T cell repertoires in COVID-19. Libraries were prepared by immunoSEQ multiplex PCR; TCRdb keeps only in-frame clonotypes and omits some of them. There are approximately 330,000 clones in the sample; roughly 89% occur only once, and roughly a tenth lies in the top ten. The source material was PBMCs or T cells enriched from blood (not recorded which). The receptors shown here come from a woman aged 30 to 39 who had recovered from COVID-19. Each CDR3 is given with its conserved first and last residue. Each record gives: V gene, clone size, CDR3 length, J gene, D gene, CDR3 DNA, CDR3 protein. A D gene is named only where the DNA matches it firmly. The listing skips clone size in some rows; elsewhere it reads once, few, many or a size class.

TRBV28	.	15	TRBJ1-5	TRBD1	TGTGCCAGCATGGTACAGACAGGGCCCAATCAGCCCCAGCATTTT	CASMVQTGPNQPQHF
TRBV10-3	.	16	TRBJ1-1	TRBD1	TGTGCCATCAGTGGTGGTCAGGGGGCGCGTGGCACTGAAGCTTTCTTT	CAISGGQGARGTEAFF
TRBV6-2/TRBV6-3	.	18	TRBJ2-1	TRBD2	TGTGCCAGCAGTTACTCGGGACCCCTTAGCGGGAACGACAATGAGCAGTTCTTC	CASSYSGPLSGNDNEQFF
TRBV11-2	.	14	TRBJ2-7	TRBD2	TGTGCCAGCAGCTTACCCAGCGGGAGTTTGCGGCAGTACTTC	CASSLPSGSLRQYF
TRBV10-1	few	13	TRBJ2-7	TRBD1	TGCGCCACCGCACAGGGGGCCAACTACGAGCAGTACTTC	CATAQGANYEQYF
TRBV19	.	18	TRBJ2-2	TRBD2	TGTGCCAGTAGTATAGATATAAGCGGGAGGGCCTCGGGCGGGGAGCTGTTTTTT	CASSIDISGRASGGELFF
TRBV19	few	14	TRBJ1-2	TRBD1	TGTGCCAGTAGTACGCCTGGGACAGTCTATGGCTACACCTTC	CASSTPGTVYGYTF
TRBV18	.	15	TRBJ1-4	TRBD1	TGTGCCAGCTCACTACCGGGACAGGGGAATGAAAAACTGTTTTTT	CASSLPGQGNEKLFF
TRBV24-1	.	15	TRBJ1-3	.	TGTGCCACCAGTGATTTTGGCTGCTCTGGAAACACCATATATTTT	CATSDFGCSGNTIYF
TRBV21-1	.	15	TRBJ1-1	.	TGTGCCAGCAGCACCCTAGGCGGGTTGGGCACTGAAGCTTTCTTT	CASSTLGGLGTEAFF
TRBV9	.	15	TRBJ2-5	.	TGTGCCAGCAGCGTAGGTTCTAGCCGCCCGGAGACCCAGTACTTC	CASSVGSSRPETQYF
TRBV19	.	13	TRBJ2-5	.	TGTGCCAGCTCGCGGGGGCGACAAGAGACCCAGTACTTC	CASSRGRQETQYF
TRBV5-6	.	12	TRBJ1-2	TRBD1	TGTGCCAGCAGCTTGGGACAGGGTGGCTACACCTTC	CASSLGQGGYTF
TRBV7-3	.	17	TRBJ2-2	TRBD1	TGTGCCAGCAGCTCCTCCCGGGACAGGGCAGGTGGCGGGGAGCTGTTTTTT	CASSSSRDRAGGGELFF
TRBV28	.	15	TRBJ1-5	.	TGTGCCAGCAGTTTACCAGGATATAGCAATCAGCCCCAGCATTTT	CASSLPGYSNQPQHF
TRBV6-5	.	16	TRBJ1-1	TRBD1	TGTGCCAGCAGTTATTACAGGGGGGGCATTTCTGCTGAAGCTTTCTTT	CASSYYRGGISAEAFF
TRBV6-2/TRBV6-3	.	16	TRBJ2-1	.	TGTGCCAGCAGTTACTCGACAGCCCGTCCCTACAATGAGCAGTTCTTC	CASSYSTARPYNEQFF
TRBV27	.	15	TRBJ2-7	TRBD2	TGTGCCAGCAGTTTAATTCCCCGGGAGGGCCAAGAGCAGTACTTC	CASSLIPREGQEQYF
TRBV28	.	15	TRBJ2-5	TRBD1	TGTGCCAGCAGGGAGACAGGGGGCTCTGAGGAGACCCAGTACTTC	CASRETGGSEETQYF
TRBV13	.	17	TRBJ2-7	TRBD1	TGTGCCAGCAGTCCCACCCTGGGGCAGGGGGCGTGGAGCGAGCAGTACTTC	CASSPTLGQGAWSEQYF
TRBV3-1/TRBV3-2	.	12	TRBJ2-1	.	TGTGCCAGCAACCAACAAAACAATGAGCAGTTCTTC	CASNQQNNEQFF
TRBV7-3	.	19	TRBJ1-4	TRBD1	TGTGCCAGCAGCCCAGGACAGGGAGGGGATAGTTCAACTAATGAAAAACTGTTTTTT	CASSPGQGGDSSTNEKLFF
TRBV28	.	15	TRBJ2-1	.	TGTGCCAGCAGTCGTATCTGGAGCTCCTACAATGAGCAGTTCTTC	CASSRIWSSYNEQFF
TRBV18	.	13	TRBJ2-1	TRBD2	TGTGCCAGCTCGGAAGGGAGGGGTAATGAGCAGTTCTTC	CASSEGRGNEQFF
TRBV3-1/TRBV3-2	once	20	TRBJ2-1	.	TGTGCCAGCAGCCAAGATCTTGATAGCCTGAATTCGAGATCCTACAATGAGCAGTTCTTC	CASSQDLDSLNSRSYNEQFF
TRBV7-9	.	15	TRBJ2-1	TRBD2	TGTGCCAGCAGCTCGACTAGCGGGGGAAACAATGAGCAGTTCTTC	CASSSTSGGNNEQFF
TRBV4-3	.	16	TRBJ2-3	TRBD2	TGCGCCAGCAGCCAAGCAGCGGGAGTTAGCACAGATACGCAGTATTTT	CASSQAAGVSTDTQYF
TRBV28	.	12	TRBJ1-1	TRBD1	TGTGCCAGCAGGGGGACAGCTAATGAAGCTTTCTTT	CASRGTANEAFF
TRBV5-6	.	16	TRBJ2-1	.	TGTGCCAGCAGCGAGGGTCCACAGATCTTTTACAATGAGCAGTTCTTC	CASSEGPQIFYNEQFF
TRBV7-9	.	15	TRBJ1-4	TRBD1	TGTGCCAGCAGCTCCACAGGGGGTATTTACGAAAAACTGTTTTTT	CASSSTGGIYEKLFF
TRBV7-2	.	13	TRBJ1-1	.	TGTGCCAGCAGCCCAGCTAGACAGACTGAAGCTTTCTTT	CASSPARQTEAFF
TRBV9	.	14	TRBJ2-5	.	TGTGCCAGCAGCGAGGGACTTGGTGGGGAGACCCAGTACTTC	CASSEGLGGETQYF
TRBV24-1	.	13	TRBJ2-1	.	TGTGCCACCGCCGGCGGGTCCTACAATGAGCAGTTCTTC	CATAGGSYNEQFF
TRBV5-1	once	14	TRBJ2-1	.	TGCGCCAGCAGCTTGAGCGGAAGTTACAATGAGCAGTTCTTC	CASSLSGSYNEQFF
TRBV29-1	.	11	TRBJ1-2	.	TGCAGCGTTGTGTACGGGAGCGGCTACACCTTC	CSVVYGSGYTF
TRBV6-5	.	15	TRBJ2-4	TRBD2	TGTGCCAGCAGTTACAGGGGACTAGCGGGAAACATTCAGTACTTC	CASSYRGLAGNIQYF
TRBV5-1	few	15	TRBJ2-7	.	TGCGCCAGCAGCTTGGGTGTAGGGGAACCCTACGAGCAGTACTTC	CASSLGVGEPYEQYF
TRBV28	.	16	TRBJ2-3	.	TGTGCCAGCAGTTTCGGCGGGATCGCTAGCACAGATACGCAGTATTTT	CASSFGGIASTDTQYF
TRBV7-9	.	14	TRBJ1-5	.	TGTGCCAGCAGCCTCGGCACAGGGAATCAGCCCCAGCATTTT	CASSLGTGNQPQHF
TRBV7-9	.	14	TRBJ1-1	TRBD1	TGTGCCAGCAGCCTGGGACAGGGGTCCACTGAAGCTTTCTTT	CASSLGQGSTEAFF
TRBV7-2	.	15	TRBJ1-4	TRBD1	TGTGCCAGCAGCACCGGGACAGGCGGCGGGGGAAAACTGTTTTTT	CASSTGTGGGGKLFF
TRBV5-1	few	16	TRBJ2-5	.	TGCGCCAGCAGCTTGGTAGGCTGGGAGTTGCAAGAGACCCAGTACTTC	CASSLVGWELQETQYF
TRBV10-3	.	13	TRBJ2-7	.	TGTGCCATCAGTGACGGGGGAACCTACGAGCAGTACTTC	CAISDGGTYEQYF
TRBV18	.	14	TRBJ1-1	.	TGTGCCCTTCGCGGCGGGAGTTGGGACACTGAAGCTTTCTTT	CALRGGSWDTEAFF
TRBV28	.	17	TRBJ2-7	.	TGTGCCAGCAGTCCCGTATGGTACGGGGGTAGCTCCTACGAGCAGTACTTC	CASSPVWYGGSSYEQYF
TRBV27	.	14	TRBJ2-2	TRBD1	TGTGCCAGCAGACGGGGACAGGACACCGGGGAGCTGTTTTTT	CASRRGQDTGELFF
TRBV29-1	.	12	TRBJ1-1	TRBD1	TGCAGCGTTCACAGGGGAGCCACTGAAGCTTTCTTT	CSVHRGATEAFF
TRBV6-5	.	15	TRBJ2-7	TRBD2	TGTGCCAGCAGCCACGCTAGCGGGGGGAGTCGCGAGCAGTACTTC	CASSHASGGSREQYF
TRBV5-6	.	17	TRBJ1-6	TRBD1	TGTGCCAGCAGCTTGCAGGGGGAGAGCTCCTATAATTCACCCCTCCACTTT	CASSLQGESSYNSPLHF
TRBV11-3	.	19	TRBJ2-1	TRBD2	TGTGCCAGCAGCTTAGAGGGATGGGTGCGCGGGGGCTCCTACAATGAGCAGTTCTTC	CASSLEGWVRGGSYNEQFF
TRBV25-1	few	12	TRBJ1-2	.	TGTGCCAGCAGCACGACAGGTCTCGGCTACACCTTC	CASSTTGLGYTF
TRBV25-1	.	15	TRBJ1-6	.	TGTGCCAGCAGTGGCCAGGCTGGTTATGTTTCACCCCTCCACTTT	CASSGQAGYVSPLHF
TRBV29-1	.	12	TRBJ1-2	.	TGCAGCGTTGGAAGGGGGATGAATGGCTACACCTTC	CSVGRGMNGYTF
TRBV18	.	12	TRBJ2-5	TRBD1	TGTGCCAGCACTGGGACAGAAGAGACCCAGTACTTC	CASTGTEETQYF
TRBV2	.	14	TRBJ1-6	TRBD1	TGTGCCAGCCGGGGACAGGGCCGCAATTCACCCCTCCACTTT	CASRGQGRNSPLHF
TRBV29-1	.	14	TRBJ1-1	TRBD1	TGCAGCGTTGGGGACAGCCCGTTGAACACTGAAGCTTTCTTT	CSVGDSPLNTEAFF
TRBV5-6	.	16	TRBJ2-1	TRBD2	TGTGCCAGCAGCTTGGGACTAGCGGGAGGTTACAATGAGCAGTTCTTC	CASSLGLAGGYNEQFF